This TCR beta chain was captured in a study of T-cell reconstitution after alpha-beta-depleted transplantation in children. Study-level points and caveats: Approximately two months post-transplant, alpha-beta T cells reportedly originated from several hundred expanded graft clones. Surviving recipient T cells and thymic progenitors produced the high day-60 TCRbeta diversity seen in some patients. T-cell counts and diversity at one year post-transplant came mainly from newly produced T cells.

Preparing the TCRbeta library involved the use of unique molecular identifiers. MiXCR, applied by TCRdb to the PCR reads, yields one record per CDR3 protein. The sample includes approximately 500,000 distinct CDR3 sequences, over 9.5% seen only once; the top ten take just over 2%. This clonotype was seen many times. The antigen is unknown. Mismatch with germline at one junction end may stem from a read error. CDR3 length: 13 residues. Germline lookup yields CDR1 GTSNPN and CDR2 SVGIG (reference sequence). This specimen was PBMCs, taken before TCRalphabeta/CD19-depleted stem cell transplant. The receptor's source is a child aged 2 to 15 with inherited bone marrow failure, due to receive a stem cell transplant. V usage is TRBV30 and J usage is TRBJ1-1; D call uncertain. The CDR3 DNA is TGTGCCTGGAGTGGCGTACGACAATCCCCGAGGGTCTTT. Encoded protein: CAWSGVRQSPRVF.